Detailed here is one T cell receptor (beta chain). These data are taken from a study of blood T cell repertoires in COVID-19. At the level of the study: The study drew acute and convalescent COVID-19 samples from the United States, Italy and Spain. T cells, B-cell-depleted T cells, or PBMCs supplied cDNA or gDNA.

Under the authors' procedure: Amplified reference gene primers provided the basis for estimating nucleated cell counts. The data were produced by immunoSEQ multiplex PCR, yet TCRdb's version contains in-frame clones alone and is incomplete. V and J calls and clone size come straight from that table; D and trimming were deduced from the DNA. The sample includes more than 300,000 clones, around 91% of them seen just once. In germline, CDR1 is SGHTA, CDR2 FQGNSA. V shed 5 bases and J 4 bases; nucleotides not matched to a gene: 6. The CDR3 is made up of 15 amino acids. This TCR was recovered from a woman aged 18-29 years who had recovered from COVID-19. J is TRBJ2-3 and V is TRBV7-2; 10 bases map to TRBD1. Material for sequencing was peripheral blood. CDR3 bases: TGTGCCAGCAGCGGCCGACAGGGGGCATCAGATACGCAGTATTTT. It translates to CASSGRQGASDTQYF.